This paragraph reports one T cell receptor (beta chain). The specificity of this receptor is unknown. Base qualities are not provided; no much larger clone lies one nucleotide away. These data belong to a study of T cell responses to AZD1222 COVID-19 vaccine (dated by TCRdb to the early 2020s). A note on the overall study: A total of just over 230 trial participants underwent TCR sequencing, of whom roughly 210 had received two doses of AZD1222 and 26 had received two doses of the MenACWY control vaccine. Enrollment into the trials was organized by age into subgroups of 18-55, 56-69 and 70-plus years, and those subgroups contained roughly 140, 27 and 60 TCR-sequenced participants, respectively.

Per the publication, the time point label means: about 28 days (+/-7) after the second vaccine dose. In the paper's terms, the treatment or condition label means: meningococcal conjugate vaccine given as trial control. Vaccinee samples were obtained from the UK trials COV001 and COV002, which included a single-blind randomized controlled phase 2/3 trial of AZD1222 (ChAdOx1 nCoV-19) in healthy adults. For TCRbeta chain sequencing, PBMC samples from trial participants were taken at day 0 and at day 28 after the second dose. The CDR3 regions of human TCRbeta chains were analyzed by immunosequencing. For the original study's pipeline: TCRs in the repertoires were compared against a reference library of SARS-CoV-2-specific TCRs that had been generated with the MIRA antigen-specificity platform. Breadth meant the fraction of unique TCRs that were SARS-CoV-2-associated, whereas depth meant the fraction of total T cells that were SARS-CoV-2-associated. Using the MIRA data, each spike-specific TCR was assigned both to the spike region to which the TCR was reactive and to a CD4 or CD8 class. Log10-transformed breadth and depth values were compared by one-way ANOVA with Sidak's multiple comparisons tests. As stored in TCRdb, this immuneACCESS dataset retains in-frame rearrangements with V and J assigned. A fraction of the clones does not appear; measured against another copy, unresolved V genes explain less than half of the discrepancy, and the remainder lacks a known reason. That table supplies the V and J calls and clone size; D and trimming were determined from the DNA. Within this sample are about 76,000 clones, with about 74% of them counted one time only. The top ten constitute 27% of the sample.

The study at large found these results: Nearly half of unique spike-specific TCRs reportedly recognized epitopes outside regions mutated in the B.1.351 and B.1.1.7 variants. Because no samples from the day 14 peak response were available, repertoires could be characterized only after the peak T cell response. Only five or six AZD1222 recipients were SARS-CoV-2 seropositive at baseline, limiting conclusions about previously exposed vaccinees. After two AZD1222 doses, both the breadth and the depth of spike-specific TCRs were significantly higher than at day 0 and than in MenACWY recipients. Participants were mostly white British and included more females than males, and it was suggested by the authors that clonal diversity may have been underestimated. Vaccine-associated CD4 TCRs spanned the whole spike protein, with dominant responses in regions 160-218 and 743-854. In the small 56-69-year group, the increase in depth fell short of significance, most likely because of low power.

Specimen: peripheral blood, collected 28 days after the second dose of the MenACWY control vaccine. The TCR comes from an adult who received the MenACWY meningococcal vaccine as a control.

The CDR3: CASSFGAAGNTGELFF. The bases are TGCGCCAGCAGCTTCGGAGCCGCAGGGAACACCGGGGAGCTGTTTTTT. The V and J segments used are TRBV5-1 and TRBJ2-2; confidence is insufficient to name the D gene. Trimming removed 2 bases from V and 1 base from J, leaving 12 bases between the germline ends. For CDR1 and CDR2, the germline V gene lists SGHRS and YFSETQ. From cysteine to phenylalanine, the CDR3 is 16 amino acids long. Only CDR3 DNA remains: 48 bases, in frame from the first base.